One sample yielded the 30 T cell receptor beta chains listed below, sequenced in a study of cytomegalovirus exposure and HLA in healthy donors. The PCR contained 60 Vbeta and 13 Jbeta primers. Using immunoSEQ multiplex PCR, the repertoire was profiled, and TCRdb retains in-frame clones only, with some absent. This table has 150,000 to 200,000 clones, 65% to 75% appearing once. The specimen sequenced was PBMCs. Receptors originate from a girl aged 10 to 17 in good health and CMV-seronegative.

The genes are TRBV6-5 and TRBJ1-4; possibly TRBD1 for D (5 bases). This CDR3 is 15 amino acids long. Trimming left V 3 bases short and J 4 bases short, with 12 bases between. CDR1 and CDR2 from the germline V gene are MNHEY and SVGAGI. CDR3 in amino acids: CASSYWGRHNEKLFF. The CDR3 nucleotides are TGTGCCAGCAGTTATTGGGGCAGGCATAATGAAAAACTGTTTTTT.

The V and J genes are TRBV28 and TRBJ2-5; 8 bases line up with TRBD2. This CDR3 is built from 12 residues. J gave up 5 bases and V 8 bases, and 4 bases lay outside the gene matches. The V gene's germline CDR1 is MDHEN and CDR2 SYDVKM. CDR3 residues: CASHSGGETQYF. Written as DNA, the CDR3 is TGTGCCAGCCACTCGGGAGGGGAGACCCAGTACTTC.

The chain recombines TRBV5-6 with TRBJ1-4; 7 bases are shared with TRBD1. The CDR3 is made up of 15 amino acids. V shed 3 bases, J shed 7 bases, and the junction held 9 bases outside the gene matches. In germline, CDR1 is SGHDT, CDR2 YYEEEE. CDR3 in DNA: TGTGCCAGCAGCTCTCAGGGGGGTAGTGGTGAAAAACTGTTTTTT. Its translation is CASSSQGGSGEKLFF.

The chain links TRBV6-1 to TRBJ1-4, with 9 bases lining up with TRBD1. V shed 6 bases, J shed 7 bases, and the junction held 9 bases outside the gene matches. The CDR3 extends over 15 amino acids. Germline V gene data show CDR1 as MNHNS and CDR2 as SASEGT. CDR3 nucleotides: TGTGCCAGCAGAAGCGGACAGGGGTTTCGTGAAAAACTGTTTTTT. This gives the protein CASRSGQGFREKLFF.

The rearrangement links TRBV7-3 to TRBJ2-5, with D possibly TRBD2 on 6 matching bases. Trimming shortened V by 0 bases and J by 1 base, and 12 bases separated the two germline ends. CDR1 SGHTA and CDR2 FQGTGA come from the germline V gene. The CDR3 consists of 16 residues. CDR3 in DNA: TGTGCCAGCAGCTTAACGGGAGGACGGAGCCAAGAGACCCAGTACTTC. It yields the protein CASSLTGGRSQETQYF. The full variable domain, with the rest looked up from reference TRBV7-3 and TRBJ2-5, is GAGVSQTPSNKVTEKGKYVELRCDPISGHTALYWYRQSLGQGPEFLIYFQGTGAADDSGLPNDRFFAVRPEGSVSTLKIQRTERGDSAVYLCASSLTGGRSQETQYFGPGTRLLVL.

This rearrangement joins TRBV2 to TRBJ2-2; TRBD1 matches at 9 bases. The CDR3 has 15 residues. Looked up from germline, CDR1 is SNHLY and CDR2 is FYNNEI. Trimming cost V 4 bases and J 4 bases; bases outside gene matches: 4. The CDR3 region has the DNA TGTGCCAGCAGTGTGGGACAGGGTTCCACCGGGGAGCTGTTTTTT. It translates to CASSVGQGSTGELFF.

This clone was detected only a few times. The chain links TRBV7-8 to TRBJ2-1, with D perhaps TRBD1 (5 bases). V lost 5 bases, J lost 0 bases, and 11 bases lay in between. This CDR3 has 15 amino acids. The germline gives CDR1 SGHVS, CDR2 FQNEAQ. The CDR3 protein is CASSQTGGSYNEQFF. The CDR3 DNA follows: TGTGCCAGCAGCCAAACAGGTGGCTCCTACAATGAGCAGTTCTTC.

V usage is TRBV18 and J usage is TRBJ2-6; D might be TRBD1 (5 bases). The CDR3 extends over 15 amino acids. Germline V gene sequence: CDR1 KGHSH, CDR2 LQKENI. The V gene lost 4 bases and the J gene lost 0 bases, with 7 bases spanning the gap. This chain's CDR3 is CASSRDSSGANVLTF. CDR3 bases: TGTGCCAGCTCACGAGACAGCTCTGGGGCCAACGTCCTGACTTTC.

V gene TRBV18 combines with J gene TRBJ2-7, with a possible D match to TRBD1 (5 bases). Per the germline V gene, CDR1 is KGHSH and CDR2 is LQKENI. The CDR3 is made up of 14 amino acids. The germline V and J ends were trimmed by 3 bases and 6 bases, with 15 bases remaining between them. The CDR3 region has the DNA TGTGCCAGCTCACCCAGGCAGGGCTACCTCGAGCAGTACTTC. Amino acids: CASSPRQGYLEQYF.

This clone was picked up one time. V usage is TRBV25-1 and J usage is TRBJ1-6; D might be TRBD1 (5 bases). The germline V and J ends were trimmed by 6 bases and 7 bases, with 13 bases remaining between them. CDR3 length: 14 residues. The germline gives CDR1 MGHDK, CDR2 SYGVNS. In DNA form, the CDR3 reads TGTGCCAGCAGGGATGACAGCGTAAATTCACCCCTCCACTTT. This encodes CASRDDSVNSPLHF.

The rearrangement joins TRBV7-6 to TRBJ2-1, with 12 nucleotides matching TRBD2. V was clipped by 1 base and J by 10 bases; unmatched bases: 8. Germline values: CDR1 SGHVS, CDR2 FNYEAQ. The CDR3 runs 16 residues. The CDR3 DNA reads as TGTGCCAGCAGCTTAGTCTCTAGCGGGGGGGCTTTCGAGCAGTTCTTC. Translating it yields CASSLVSSGGAFEQFF.

The chain carries TRBV6-5 and TRBJ1-5; 7 nucleotides agree with TRBD1. This CDR3 is 15 amino acids long. V was pared by 5 bases and J by 6 bases, with 10 bases of the junction left unmatched. Germline CDR1 reads MNHEY; CDR2 reads SVGAGI. DNA of the CDR3: TGTGCCAGCAGTCCACGACACAGGGGAAGTCAGCCCCAGCATTTT. Translation gives CASSPRHRGSQPQHF.

The rearrangement links TRBV23-1 to TRBJ2-2, with a tentative D call TRBD1 (6 bases). TRBV23-1 qualifies as an ORF whose function is uncertain. V was shortened by 6 bases and J by 4 bases, with 18 bases between the two germline ends. The CDR3 runs 16 residues. The CDR3 bases are TGCGCCAGCAGCCCTTACGGGGACACCTCCACCGGGGAGCTGTTTTTT. It codes for CASSPYGDTSTGELFF.

The chain uses TRBV19 and TRBJ1-3, with 8 nucleotides matching TRBD1. Germline CDR1 reads LNHDA; CDR2 reads SQIVND (reference sequence). The CDR3 has 16 amino acids. The J segment lost 2 bases and the V segment lost 6 bases, leaving 9 bases of the junction unmatched. The CDR3 spells CASSQWDRSAGNTIYF. In DNA form, the CDR3 reads TGTGCCAGTAGCCAATGGGACAGGTCCGCTGGAAACACCATATATTTT.

The rearrangement joins TRBV7-3 to TRBJ2-1, with TRBD2 as a possible D gene (6 bases). Trimming pared 5 bases from V and 3 bases from J, leaving 17 bases between. From germline, CDR1 is SGHTA and CDR2 FQGTGA. The length of the CDR3 is 16 residues. CDR3 coding DNA: TGTGCCAGCAGCACCAGTGGGGGGTCTCTCTACAATGAGCAGTTCTTC. Encoded protein: CASSTSGGSLYNEQFF.

J is TRBJ1-1 and V is TRBV2; D perhaps matches TRBD1 (6 bases). V lost 5 bases to trimming and J lost 4 bases, with 11 bases between them. This CDR3 region has 13 residues. Per the germline V gene, CDR1 is SNHLY and CDR2 is FYNNEI. The CDR3 nucleotides read TGTGCCAGCAGTACTCAGGGGAGCACTGAAGCTTTCTTT. This translates into CASSTQGSTEAFF. The whole variable domain, remainder taken from reference TRBV2 and TRBJ1-1, is EPEVTQTPSHQVTQMGQEVILRCVPISNHLYFYWYRQILGQKVEFLVSFYNNEISEKSEIFDDQFSVERPDGSNFTLKIRSTKLEDSAMYFCASSTQGSTEAFFGQGTRLTVV.

V gene TRBV28 combines with J gene TRBJ2-5, with D possibly matching TRBD2 (6 bases). Germline V gene lookup returns CDR1 MDHEN and CDR2 SYDVKM. V lost 6 bases and J lost 0, with 17 bases in between. CDR3 size: 16 residues. The DNA of the CDR3 is TGTGCCAGCAGCCCGGCGGGACTGAGGTACCAAGAGACCCAGTACTTC. It specifies CASSPAGLRYQETQYF.

The gene calls are TRBV10-3 and TRBJ1-5, with D hard to call. There are 13 residues in the CDR3. Germline V CDR1 and CDR2: ENHRY, SYGVKD. Trimming stripped 2 bases from V and 6 bases from J, with 8 bases between. CDR3 nucleotide sequence: TGTGCCATCAGTGAGAGGGAGGGTCAGCCCCAGCATTTT. Protein product: CAISEREGQPQHF.

This sequence joins TRBV6-1 and TRBJ1-5, with D perhaps matching TRBD1 (5 bases). CDR1 and CDR2 from the germline V gene are MNHNS and SASEGT. The CDR3 has 14 amino acids. Trimming cost V 3 bases and J 11 bases, with 17 bases left between them. The CDR3 spells CASSESLGAASQHF. The CDR3 DNA reads as TGTGCCAGCAGTGAGAGCTTAGGGGCGGCATCCCAGCATTTT.

In its sample, this clone was seen once. The chain has TRBV6-1 and TRBJ1-2; weak D call: TRBD1 (5 bases). V lost 6 bases, J lost 3 bases, and 8 bases lay in between. This CDR3 is 12 amino acids long. Germline CDR1 MNHNS, CDR2 SASEGT. The CDR3 region is CASRTDYYGYTF. The CDR3 nucleotides are TGTGCCAGCAGGACAGACTACTATGGCTACACCTTC.

J is TRBJ2-2 and V is TRBV7-6; D is possibly TRBD2 (5 bases). CDR1 is SGHVS, CDR2 FNYEAQ, per germline. This CDR3 is 14 amino acids long. The germline V and J ends were trimmed by 5 bases and 7 bases, with 14 bases remaining between them. CDR3 nucleotides: TGTGCCAGCAGCCTCCTTAAAGAGGGCGGGGAGCTGTTTTTT. Translation gives CASSLLKEGGELFF.

This clone was observed a handful of times. This sample also contains other DNA sequences that code for the same CDR3. The V call is TRBV5-1, the J call TRBJ1-2, with D possibly matching TRBD1 (6 bases). Germline V gives CDR1 SGHRS, CDR2 YFSETQ. V lost 0 bases and J lost 3, with 6 bases in between. CDR3 length: 13 amino acids. The chain's CDR3 is CASSLDRDYGYTF. CDR3 bases: TGCGCCAGCAGCTTGGACAGGGACTATGGCTACACCTTC. Complete variable domain (other parts from reference TRBV5-1 and TRBJ1-2): KAGVTQTPRYLIKTRGQQVTLSCSPISGHRSVSWYQQTPGQGLQFLFEYFSETQRNKGNFPGRFSGRQFSNSRSEMNVSTLELGDSALYLCASSLDRDYGYTFGSGTRLTVV.

The chain carries TRBV5-1 and TRBJ1-2, with 9 bases aligning to TRBD1. Germline V gene lookup returns CDR1 SGHRS and CDR2 YFSETQ. The CDR3 is made up of 15 amino acids. After removal of 5 bases from V and 5 bases from J, the junction contained 10 bases not matched to a gene. CDR3 sequence reads: CASRARQGEVYGYTF. DNA for the CDR3: TGCGCCAGCAGGGCCCGACAGGGGGAAGTATATGGCTACACCTTC.

The chain is built from TRBV5-1 and TRBJ1-5, with D unclear. The germline V and J ends were trimmed by 1 base and 6 bases, with 11 bases remaining between them. The V gene's germline CDR1 is SGHRS and CDR2 YFSETQ. The CDR3 has 14 amino acids. The CDR3 spells CASSLSGGSQPQHF. The DNA of the CDR3 is TGCGCCAGCAGCTTGAGTGGTGGGAGTCAGCCCCAGCATTTT.

The genes are TRBV11-2 and TRBJ2-2, with D tentatively TRBD1 (6 bases). The ends were cut back, 3 bases at V and 6 bases at J, with 11 bases in the middle. The CDR3 extends over 14 amino acids. Germline CDR1 is SGHAT and CDR2 is FQNNGV. The CDR3, as DNA: TGTGCCAGCAGCTTCAACCACAGGGCCGGGGAGCTGTTTTTT. The encoded protein is CASSFNHRAGELFF.

This chain joins TRBV5-1 and TRBJ1-5; no definite D call. This CDR3 has 15 amino acids. Germline loops: CDR1 SGHRS, CDR2 YFSETQ. Between the trimmed V and J ends, which lost 4 bases and 11 bases, there was a span of 22 bases. The CDR3 here is CASSPLGTGRDAQHF. The CDR3 DNA reads as TGCGCCAGCAGCCCTCTTGGCACGGGGAGAGATGCCCAGCATTTT.

This clone was picked up a small number of times. The chain carries TRBV5-4 and TRBJ2-5; 8 bases line up with TRBD1. The trim removed 3 bases at V and 5 bases at J, leaving 12 bases unmatched. The V gene's germline CDR1 is SGHNT and CDR2 YYREEE (reference sequence). The length of the CDR3 is 16 residues. CDR3 nucleotide sequence: TGTGCCAGCAGCTACAGACAGGGGCCGTTTGGGGAGACCCAGTACTTC. It is translated as CASSYRQGPFGETQYF.

The V call is TRBV6-5, the J call TRBJ2-3; the D gene is possibly TRBD2 (5 bases). The germline V gene has CDR1 MNHEY and CDR2 SVGAGI. The CDR3 covers 14 residues. The germline V and J ends were trimmed by 8 bases and 2 bases, with 14 bases remaining between them. In nucleotides, the CDR3 is TGTGCCAGCCATACGGGAAGTTTCACAGATACGCAGTATTTT. Its translation is CASHTGSFTDTQYF.

The genes are TRBV5-1 and TRBJ2-1, with a possible D match to TRBD2 (5 bases). Germline CDR1 reads SGHRS; CDR2 reads YFSETQ. Trimming removed 6 bases at V and 7 bases at J, with 23 bases between. The CDR3 has 16 residues. CDR3 nucleotide sequence: TGCGCCAGCACCTCGGGCGGCGGGTTGGCGAAGAATGAGCAGTTCTTC. Its protein product is CASTSGGGLAKNEQFF. Supplemented by reference TRBV5-1 and TRBJ2-1, the full variable domain reads KAGVTQTPRYLIKTRGQQVTLSCSPISGHRSVSWYQQTPGQGLQFLFEYFSETQRNKGNFPGRFSGRQFSNSRSEMNVSTLELGDSALYLCASTSGGGLAKNEQFFGPGTRLTVL.

V usage is TRBV6-4 and J usage is TRBJ2-7; D gene uncertain. V lost 6 bases and J lost 5, with 8 bases in between. This CDR3 is built from 11 residues. The germline CDR1 and CDR2 sequences are MRHNA and SNTAGT. The CDR3 bases are TGTGCCAGCAGCATAGTACACGAGCAGTACTTC. Encoded protein: CASSIVHEQYF.